Many counts were recorded for the clone carrying this T cell receptor beta chain. This record comes from a study of T-cell memory formation after mild COVID-19. TCRdb fed the 5' RACE reads into MiXCR, producing one record per CDR3 protein. Of a few hundred thousand distinct CDR3 sequences listed, roughly 15% are singletons. Looked up from germline, CDR1 is SGHRS and CDR2 is YFSETQ. The CDR3 has 16 amino acids. Trimming stripped 3 bases from V and 4 bases from J, with 19 bases between. The chain uses TRBV5-1 and TRBJ1-2; D not resolved. The clonotype comes from a man between 18 and 29 years old who had mild COVID-19 (a few samples of this study predate the infection). Cell type and time point are not known. The sequenced material came from PBMCs or a T cell subset sorted from them (not recorded which). The CDR3 region is CASSSYVAGGGYGYTF. The CDR3 nucleotides are TGCGCCAGCAGCTCCTACGTAGCGGGAGGAGGCTATGGCTACACCTTC.